A selection of T cell receptor beta chains follows, all from one sample in a study of response to subunit inactivated influenza vaccine. TCRdb passed the RT-PCR reads through MiXCR, listing each CDR3 protein once. The sample holds a few hundred thousand distinct CDR3 sequences; 20% to 25% are singletons and the top ten take over 9%. Here the sequenced sample was PBMCs from blood, taken less than 22 months after vaccination. The source of these receptors is a man in his fifties or sixties who received an inactivated influenza vaccine. Both conserved end residues are part of each CDR3. Fields, in order: D gene, J gene, clone size, CDR3 length, V gene, CDR3 protein, CDR3 DNA. A D gene is named only where the DNA matches it firmly. Rows give clone size only sometimes, using once, few, many, or a class for an expanded clone.

D: -
J: TRBJ2-3
size: few
length: 14
V: TRBV12-3/TRBV12-4
CDR3: CASSFGGLGDTQYF
DNA: TGTGCCAGCAGTTTCGGGGGATTGGGAGATACGCAGTATTTT

D: TRBD1
J: TRBJ2-7
size: once
length: 15
V: TRBV28
CDR3: CASSLPGQGTREQYF
DNA: TGTGCCAGCAGTTTACCGGGACAGGGGACGAGGGAGCAGTACTTC

D: -
J: TRBJ2-2
size: -
length: 14
V: TRBV7-9
CDR3: CASSWGPTTGELFF
DNA: TGTGCCAGCAGCTGGGGTCCGACCACCGGGGAGCTGTTTTTT

D: -
J: TRBJ2-7
size: -
length: 17
V: TRBV6-5
CDR3: CASSYGALCRETCEQYF
DNA: TGTGCCAGCAGTTACGGTGCTCTGTGCAGGGAAACTTGCGAGCAGTACTTC

D: -
J: TRBJ2-7
size: once
length: 17
V: TRBV11-2
CDR3: CASSPRTGWTVVYEQYF
DNA: TGTGCCAGCAGCCCGCGGACCGGATGGACAGTAGTCTACGAGCAGTACTTC

D: -
J: TRBJ2-1
size: -
length: 17
V: TRBV5-5
CDR3: CASSRTDRKFSYNEQFF
DNA: TGTGCCAGCAGCCGTACCGACAGGAAATTTTCCTACAATGAGCAGTTCTTC

D: -
J: TRBJ1-1
size: many
length: 13
V: TRBV29-1
CDR3: CSAEDISNTEAFF
DNA: TGCAGCGCCGAGGACATATCGAACACTGAGGCTTTCTTT

D: -
J: TRBJ2-2
size: few
length: 12
V: TRBV29-1
CDR3: CSVEGGDGELFF
DNA: TGCAGCGTTGAAGGGGGAGACGGGGAGCTGTTTTTT

D: -
J: TRBJ1-3
size: -
length: 15
V: TRBV18
CDR3: CASSPPGRSGNTIYF
DNA: TGTGCCAGCTCACCACCTGGCAGAAGTGGAAACACCATATATTTT

D: TRBD2
J: TRBJ2-5
size: few
length: 17
V: TRBV20-1
CDR3: CSARWPSIGGIMETQYF
DNA: TGCAGTGCTAGATGGCCCTCCATCGGGGGGATTATGGAGACCCAGTACTTC

D: -
J: TRBJ1-5
size: -
length: 15
V: TRBV7-2
CDR3: CASSLEHRGNQPQHF
DNA: TGTGCCAGCAGCTTAGAGCATAGGGGCAATCAGCCCCAGCATTTT

D: -
J: TRBJ1-5
size: many
length: 14
V: TRBV18
CDR3: CASSPPGGGQPQHF
DNA: TGTGCCAGCTCACCACCGGGGGGTGGCCAGCCCCAGCATTTT

D: -
J: TRBJ1-5
size: -
length: 14
V: TRBV2
CDR3: CASSGHVHNQPQHF
DNA: TGTGCCAGCAGCGGACACGTACACAATCAGCCCCAGCATTTT

D: TRBD1
J: TRBJ2-2
size: -
length: 14
V: TRBV20-1
CDR3: CSAGKGARTGELFF
DNA: TGCAGTGCGGGAAAGGGGGCGCGGACCGGGGAGCTGTTTTTT

D: TRBD2
J: TRBJ2-5
size: few
length: 16
V: TRBV28
CDR3: CASSFYSGRVQETQYF
DNA: TGTGCCAGCAGTTTTTACAGCGGGAGGGTACAAGAGACCCAGTACTTC

D: -
J: TRBJ2-5
size: -
length: 14
V: TRBV25-1
CDR3: CASSDPPEKETQYF
DNA: TGTGCCAGCAGTGATCCCCCAGAGAAAGAGACCCAGTACTTC

D: -
J: TRBJ2-2
size: many
length: 18
V: TRBV28
CDR3: CASSPNPGQLLNTGELFF
DNA: TGTGCCAGCAGTCCCAATCCGGGGCAGCTGCTTAACACCGGGGAGCTGTTTTTT